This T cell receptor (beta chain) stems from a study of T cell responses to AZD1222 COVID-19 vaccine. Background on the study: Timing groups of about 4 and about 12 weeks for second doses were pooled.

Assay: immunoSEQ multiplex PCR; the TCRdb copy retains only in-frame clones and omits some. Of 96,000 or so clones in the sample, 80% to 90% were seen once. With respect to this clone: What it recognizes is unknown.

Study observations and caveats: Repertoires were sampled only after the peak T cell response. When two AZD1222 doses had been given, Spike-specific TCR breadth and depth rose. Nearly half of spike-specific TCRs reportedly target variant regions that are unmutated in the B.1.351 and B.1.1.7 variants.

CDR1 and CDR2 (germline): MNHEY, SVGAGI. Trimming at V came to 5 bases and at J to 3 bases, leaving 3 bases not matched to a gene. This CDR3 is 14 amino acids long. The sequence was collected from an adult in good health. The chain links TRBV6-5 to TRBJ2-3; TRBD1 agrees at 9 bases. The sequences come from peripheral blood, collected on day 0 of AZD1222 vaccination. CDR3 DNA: TGTGCCAGCAGTCTCGGGACAGGGACAGATACGCAGTATTTT. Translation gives CASSLGTGTDTQYF.